The 3 T cell receptor beta chains given below trace back to one sample, sequenced in a study of T cells after somatic rescue of genetic block. The assay was immunoSEQ multiplex PCR, and TCRdb's table has in-frame clones only and misses some. The sample lists about 67,000 clones, under 95% occurring once. The source material was peripheral blood mononuclear cells (PBMCs). The source is a man aged 40-55 years.

V and J are TRBV7-9 and TRBJ1-2; D is uncertain. Germline-derived CDR1 and CDR2 are SEHNR and FQNEAQ (reference sequence). Trimming took 5 bases from V and 4 from J, leaving 17 bases between them. CDR3 length equals 15 residues. The DNA of the CDR3 is TGTGCCAGCAGCCTGGCAGCTGAGACTATCTATGGCTACACCTTC. This translates into CASSLAAETIYGYTF.

This clone was observed a single time. This chain connects TRBV18 to TRBJ1-1; D ambiguous. Germline-derived CDR1 and CDR2 are KGHSH and LQKENI. The CDR3 runs 13 residues. The ends were cut back, 4 bases at V and 1 base at J, with 7 bases in the middle. The DNA for the CDR3 is TGTGCCAGCTCACTCTCACAGAACACTGAAGCTTTCTTT. This sequence encodes CASSLSQNTEAFF.

The chain links TRBV23-1 to TRBJ2-7; D gene ambiguous. TRBV23-1 is an ORF for which the function is uncertain. V gave up 10 bases and J gave up 6 bases, with 10 bases separating them. The CDR3 totals 10 residues. The CDR3 DNA follows: TGCGCCATCAGGCAGCCCGAGCAGTACTTC. Its protein product is CAIRQPEQYF.